Listed below are T cell receptor beta chains from one sample, sequenced in a study of beta chain features in type 1 diabetes. TCRdb's copy holds only in-frame clones and misses some; the assay was immunoSEQ multiplex PCR. The table includes some 150,000 clones, 48% detected once. Material for sequencing was Tregs from blood. The receptors were sampled from a man between 18 and 29 years old in good health. Both conserved end residues are part of each CDR3. A D gene is named only where the DNA matches it firmly. A row's size may be missing; if present it is once, few, many or a size class.

length: 13; D: -; J: TRBJ1-6; V: TRBV30; size: -; CDR3: CAWTRGRHSPLHF; DNA: TGTGCCTGGACGAGAGGGCGGCATTCACCCCTCCACTTT
length: 11; D: -; J: TRBJ2-1; V: TRBV20-1; size: few; CDR3: CSARMSREQFF; DNA: TGCAGTGCCCGCATGTCGAGGGAGCAGTTCTTC
length: 12; D: -; J: TRBJ1-1; V: TRBV7-2; size: -; CDR3: CASSRWRQEAFF; DNA: TGTGCCAGCTCACGTTGGCGACAGGAAGCTTTCTTT
length: 15; D: TRBD1; J: TRBJ1-6; V: TRBV30; size: -; CDR3: CAWRGTTGGYSPLHF; DNA: TGTGCCTGGAGGGGAACGACAGGGGGCTATTCACCCCTCCACTTT
length: 15; D: TRBD1; J: TRBJ2-5; V: TRBV15; size: -; CDR3: CATSRGDRVQETQYF; DNA: TGTGCCACCAGCAGAGGGGACAGGGTGCAAGAGACCCAGTACTTC
length: 13; D: -; J: TRBJ2-7; V: TRBV28; size: -; CDR3: CAARERRSGEQYF; DNA: TGTGCCGCAAGGGAAAGGAGGTCGGGCGAGCAGTACTTC
length: 16; D: -; J: TRBJ2-1; V: TRBV5-4; size: -; CDR3: CASSLGGGSSYNEQFF; DNA: TGTGCCAGCAGCTTGGGCGGGGGCAGCTCCTACAATGAGCAGTTCTTC
length: 14; D: TRBD1; J: TRBJ1-1; V: TRBV11-1; size: -; CDR3: CASSRQGMNTEAFF; DNA: TGTGCCAGCAGCCGACAGGGAATGAACACTGAAGCTTTCTTT
length: 14; D: TRBD1; J: TRBJ1-4; V: TRBV28; size: -; CDR3: CASSRQGSSEKLFF; DNA: TGTGCCAGCAGTCGACAGGGATCCAGTGAAAAACTGTTTTTT
length: 14; D: TRBD1; J: TRBJ1-6; V: TRBV10-3; size: few; CDR3: CAISEGQAYSPLHF; DNA: TGTGCCATCAGTGAGGGACAGGCTTATTCACCCCTCCACTTT
length: 13; D: -; J: TRBJ2-7; V: TRBV5-4; size: -; CDR3: CASRPQGRDEQYF; DNA: TGTGCCAGCAGACCGCAGGGGCGCGACGAGCAGTACTTC
length: 15; D: TRBD1; J: TRBJ1-1; V: TRBV7-2; size: -; CDR3: CASSFGTGQNAEAFF; DNA: TGTGCCAGCAGCTTTGGGACAGGGCAGAACGCTGAAGCTTTCTTT
length: 15; D: TRBD1; J: TRBJ1-2; V: TRBV7-2; size: -; CDR3: CASSPGTGGDYGYTF; DNA: TGTGCCAGCAGCCCCGGGACAGGGGGCGACTATGGCTACACCTTC
length: 12; D: -; J: TRBJ1-2; V: TRBV25-1; size: -; CDR3: CASSDALPGYTF; DNA: TGTGCCAGCAGTGACGCCCTACCTGGCTACACCTTC
length: 14; D: -; J: TRBJ2-1; V: TRBV28; size: -; CDR3: CASIVGGSYNEQFF; DNA: TGTGCCAGCATCGTGGGGGGCTCCTACAATGAGCAGTTCTTC
length: 16; D: -; J: TRBJ2-1; V: TRBV25-1; size: few; CDR3: CASSDPARGSALEQFF; DNA: TGTGCCAGCAGTGACCCCGCCCGAGGTAGCGCACTTGAGCAGTTCTTC
length: 15; D: TRBD2; J: TRBJ2-5; V: TRBV6-5; size: few; CDR3: CASSYRAGGWETQYF; DNA: TGTGCCAGCAGTTACCGGGCGGGAGGTTGGGAGACCCAGTACTTC
length: 16; D: -; J: TRBJ2-1; V: TRBV7-2; size: few; CDR3: CASSSISGTRYNEQFF; DNA: TGTGCCAGCAGCTCGATCTCCGGGACTCGATACAATGAGCAGTTCTTC
length: 17; D: TRBD2; J: TRBJ2-7; V: TRBV19; size: -; CDR3: CASSPHPSGGRTYEQYF; DNA: TGTGCCAGTAGTCCCCACCCCTCCGGCGGGAGGACCTACGAGCAGTACTTC
length: 14; D: TRBD1; J: TRBJ1-6; V: TRBV6-5; size: once; CDR3: CASSLGQVNSPLHF; DNA: TGTGCCAGCAGCCTCGGACAGGTCAATTCACCCCTCCACTTT
length: 16; D: TRBD1; J: TRBJ1-5; V: TRBV7-8; size: -; CDR3: CASSQATGGSNQPQHF; DNA: TGTGCCAGCAGCCAAGCAACAGGGGGCAGCAATCAGCCCCAGCATTTT
length: 14; D: -; J: TRBJ1-1; V: TRBV5-1; size: -; CDR3: CASSPTQMNTEAFF; DNA: TGCGCCAGCAGCCCAACACAGATGAACACTGAAGCTTTCTTT
length: 15; D: TRBD1; J: TRBJ1-2; V: TRBV5-1; size: -; CDR3: CASSLDLGQVYGYTF; DNA: TGCGCCAGCAGCTTGGATCTGGGACAGGTCTATGGCTACACCTTC
length: 11; D: -; J: TRBJ2-7; V: TRBV7-9; size: -; CDR3: CASSSEGEQYF; DNA: TGTGCCAGCAGTTCCGAGGGCGAGCAGTACTTC
length: 15; D: -; J: TRBJ1-3; V: TRBV9; size: once; CDR3: CASSGRTNSGNTIYF; DNA: TGTGCCAGCAGCGGCCGGACAAACTCTGGAAACACCATATATTTT
length: 19; D: TRBD2; J: TRBJ2-3; V: TRBV5-1; size: few; CDR3: CASSSKTSGGPFDTDTQYF; DNA: TGCGCCAGCAGCTCCAAGACTAGCGGGGGGCCGTTCGACACAGATACGCAGTATTTT
length: 16; D: -; J: TRBJ1-4; V: TRBV28; size: -; CDR3: CASSLLGGAAGEKLFF; DNA: TGTGCCAGCAGTTTACTAGGGGGGGCTGCGGGTGAAAAACTGTTTTTT
length: 15; D: TRBD1; J: TRBJ2-1; V: TRBV29-1; size: few; CDR3: CSVLDRGKSYNEQFF; DNA: TGCAGCGTTTTGGACAGGGGGAAATCCTACAATGAGCAGTTCTTC
length: 14; D: -; J: TRBJ2-7; V: TRBV11-2; size: -; CDR3: CASSFVQGGYEQYF; DNA: TGTGCCAGCAGCTTCGTGCAGGGAGGCTACGAGCAGTACTTC
length: 15; D: TRBD2; J: TRBJ2-2; V: TRBV10-3; size: -; CDR3: CAIPKGLDPTGELFF; DNA: TGTGCCATCCCTAAGGGACTAGACCCTACCGGGGAGCTGTTTTTT
length: 15; D: TRBD1; J: TRBJ1-6; V: TRBV7-2; size: -; CDR3: CASSDRVSYNSPLHF; DNA: TGTGCCAGCTCCGACAGGGTATCCTATAATTCACCCCTCCACTTT
length: 14; D: TRBD1; J: TRBJ1-1; V: TRBV7-9; size: -; CDR3: CASSKGQANTEAFF; DNA: TGTGCCAGCAGCAAAGGACAGGCGAACACTGAAGCTTTCTTT
length: 15; D: -; J: TRBJ2-1; V: TRBV9; size: -; CDR3: CASSVVGNRYNEQFF; DNA: TGTGCCAGCAGCGTAGTGGGGAACAGGTACAATGAGCAGTTCTTC
length: 15; D: -; J: TRBJ2-7; V: TRBV7-9; size: -; CDR3: CASSLGIRGAYEQYF; DNA: TGTGCCAGCAGCTTAGGAATCAGGGGAGCCTACGAGCAGTACTTC
length: 13; D: TRBD2; J: TRBJ2-3; V: TRBV15; size: -; CDR3: CATSASGTSTQYF; DNA: TGTGCCACCAGCGCCTCCGGGACTAGCACGCAGTATTTT
length: 15; D: TRBD1; J: TRBJ2-7; V: TRBV28; size: -; CDR3: CASSSSGGVSYEQYF; DNA: TGTGCCAGCAGTTCGTCAGGGGGCGTTTCCTACGAGCAGTACTTC
length: 17; D: -; J: TRBJ2-6; V: TRBV28; size: few; CDR3: CASSIPRQSSGANVLTF; DNA: TGTGCCAGCAGTATTCCTCGACAGAGCTCTGGGGCCAACGTCCTGACTTTC